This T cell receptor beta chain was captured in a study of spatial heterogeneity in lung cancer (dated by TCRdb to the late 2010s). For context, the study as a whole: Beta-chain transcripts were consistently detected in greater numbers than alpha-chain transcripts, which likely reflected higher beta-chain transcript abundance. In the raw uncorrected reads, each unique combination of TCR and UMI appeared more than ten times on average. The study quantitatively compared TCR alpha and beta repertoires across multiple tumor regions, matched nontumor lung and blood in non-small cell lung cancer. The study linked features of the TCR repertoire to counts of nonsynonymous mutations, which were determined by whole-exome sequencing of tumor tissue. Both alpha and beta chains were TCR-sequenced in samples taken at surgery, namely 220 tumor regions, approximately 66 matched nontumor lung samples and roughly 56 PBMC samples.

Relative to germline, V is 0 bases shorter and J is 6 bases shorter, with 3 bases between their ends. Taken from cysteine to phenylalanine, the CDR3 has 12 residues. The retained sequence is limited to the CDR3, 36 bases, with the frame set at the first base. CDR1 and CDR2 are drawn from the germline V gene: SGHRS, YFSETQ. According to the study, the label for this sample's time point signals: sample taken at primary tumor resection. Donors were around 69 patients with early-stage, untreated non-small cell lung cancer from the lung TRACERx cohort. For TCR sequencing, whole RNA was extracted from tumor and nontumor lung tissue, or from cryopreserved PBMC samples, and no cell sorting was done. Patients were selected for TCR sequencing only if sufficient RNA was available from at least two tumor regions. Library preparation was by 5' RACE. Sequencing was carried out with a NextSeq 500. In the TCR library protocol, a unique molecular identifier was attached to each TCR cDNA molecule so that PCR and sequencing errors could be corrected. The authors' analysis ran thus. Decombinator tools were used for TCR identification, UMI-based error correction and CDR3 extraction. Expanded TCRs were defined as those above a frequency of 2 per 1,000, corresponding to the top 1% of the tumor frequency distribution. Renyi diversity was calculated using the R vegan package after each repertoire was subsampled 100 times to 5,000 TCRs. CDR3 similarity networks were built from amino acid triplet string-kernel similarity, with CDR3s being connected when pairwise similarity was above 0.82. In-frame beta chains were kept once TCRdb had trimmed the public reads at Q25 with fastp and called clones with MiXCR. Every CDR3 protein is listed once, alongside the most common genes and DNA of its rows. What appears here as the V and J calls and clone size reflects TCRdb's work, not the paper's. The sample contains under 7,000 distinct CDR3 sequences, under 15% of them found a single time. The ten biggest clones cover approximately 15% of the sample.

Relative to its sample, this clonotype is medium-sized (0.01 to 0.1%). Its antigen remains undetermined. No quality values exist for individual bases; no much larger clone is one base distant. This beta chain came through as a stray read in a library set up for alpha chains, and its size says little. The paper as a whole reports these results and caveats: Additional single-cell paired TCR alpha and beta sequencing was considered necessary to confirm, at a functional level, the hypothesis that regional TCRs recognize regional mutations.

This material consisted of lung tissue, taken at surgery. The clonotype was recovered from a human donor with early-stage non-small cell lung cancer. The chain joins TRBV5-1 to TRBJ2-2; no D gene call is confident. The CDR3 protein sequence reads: CASSLVAGELFF. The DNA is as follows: TGCGCCAGCAGCTTGGTTGCCGGGGAGCTGTTTTTT. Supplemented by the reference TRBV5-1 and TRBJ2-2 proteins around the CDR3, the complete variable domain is KAGVTQTPRYLIKTRGQQVTLSCSPISGHRSVSWYQQTPGQGLQFLFEYFSETQRNKGNFPGRFSGRQFSNSRSEMNVSTLELGDSALYLCASSLVAGELFFGEGSRLTVL.